The 24 T cell receptor beta chains listed next were all sequenced from one sample in a study of shared clonotypes between healthy human individuals. CD45RO-negative, CCR7-positively selected cells formed the naive CD8 fraction, excluding terminally differentiated effector memory CD45RA+ cells. Clones were read by immunoSEQ multiplex PCR, and TCRdb kept only the in-frame ones, dropping some. The table includes about 590,000 clones, just under 97% detected once. Specimen: naive CD8+ T cells sorted from blood. These receptors were collected from a woman aged 25-40 years in good health.

The J gene is TRBJ2-7, the V gene TRBV4-2; no definite D call. Trimming took off 0 bases at V and 5 bases at J, with 17 bases between the two ends. Germline V CDR1 and CDR2: LGHNA, YNFKEQ. This CDR3 comprises 16 residues. CDR3 nucleotide sequence: TGTGCCAGCAGCCAAGAGGTTGGTCAGGTAGTCGACGAGCAGTACTTC. It is translated as CASSQEVGQVVDEQYF.

The sample holds one count of this clone. The V call is TRBV6-5, the J call TRBJ1-1; D not certain. This CDR3 is built from 14 residues. V was trimmed by 5 bases and J by 13 bases, leaving 23 bases between them. Germline V CDR1 and CDR2: MNHEY, SVGAGI. CDR3 region: CASSMGVGPENGFF. In nucleotides, the CDR3 is TGTGCCAGCAGTATGGGAGTCGGTCCTGAAAATGGTTTCTTT.

V and J are TRBV5-6 and TRBJ2-1, with D maybe TRBD2 (5 bases). CDR1 SGHDT and CDR2 YYEEEE come from the germline V gene. The CDR3 totals 14 residues. Trimming removed 7 bases from V and 0 bases from J, with 11 bases in between. The CDR3 region is CASLAMSSYNEQFF. The CDR3 nucleotides read TGTGCCAGCCTAGCTATGAGCTCCTACAATGAGCAGTTCTTC.

This sequence joins TRBV27 and TRBJ1-5, with a weak D call TRBD1 (6 bases). Between the trimmed V and J ends, which lost 5 bases and 4 bases, there was a span of 15 bases. From germline, CDR1 is MNHEY and CDR2 SMNVEV (reference sequence). This CDR3 has 15 amino acids. CDR3 bases: TGTGCCAGCAGTCACGGGACATTGGGTAATCAGCCCCAGCATTTT. Protein sequence: CASSHGTLGNQPQHF.

The J gene is TRBJ1-4, the V gene TRBV28, with TRBD1 as a possible D gene (6 bases). The germline V and J ends were trimmed by 8 bases and 7 bases, with 23 bases remaining between them. CDR3 length equals 16 residues. The V gene's germline CDR1 is MDHEN and CDR2 SYDVKM. CDR3 DNA sequence: TGTGCCAGCGACCTTTTACAGGGAGGTTTGGGTGAAAAACTGTTTTTT. Protein product: CASDLLQGGLGEKLFF.

V gene TRBV5-6 combines with J gene TRBJ2-5; possible D gene TRBD1, 5 bases. The CDR3 runs to 15 residues. Looked up from germline, CDR1 is SGHDT and CDR2 is YYEEEE. Deletions cut 0 bases from V and 5 bases from J, with 14 bases between. CDR3 amino acids: CASSLATGSRETQYF. DNA for the CDR3: TGTGCCAGCAGCTTGGCCACAGGATCAAGGGAGACCCAGTACTTC.

On this clone: Other nucleotide sequences from this sample produce the same CDR3. The V gene is TRBV7-9, the J gene TRBJ2-7; D is uncertain. The length of the CDR3 is 12 residues. CDR1 is SEHNR and CDR2 is FQNEAQ in the germline V gene (reference sequence). V dropped 1 base and J dropped 2 bases, with 3 bases sitting between them. The CDR3 coding sequence is TGTGCCAGCAGCTTAGTTCCCTACGAGCAGTACTTC. This encodes CASSLVPYEQYF.

Here the CDR3 reads CASKGTQGPSFYGYTF. CDR3 DNA sequence: TGTGCCAGCAAGGGGACACAAGGCCCTAGTTTCTATGGCTACACCTTC. This sequence joins TRBV27 and TRBJ1-2, with a tentative D call TRBD1 (6 bases). The germline V gene has CDR1 MNHEY and CDR2 SMNVEV (reference sequence). The CDR3 totals 16 residues. The V and J ends lost 7 bases and 4 bases respectively, with 22 bases between them.

With regard to this clone: Distinct nucleotide sequences in the sample also encode this CDR3. This chain joins TRBV28 and TRBJ1-5; D unclear. This CDR3 has 14 amino acids. In germline, CDR1 is MDHEN, CDR2 SYDVKM. Trimming took 3 bases from V and 6 from J, leaving 12 bases between them. The CDR3 region is CASSFVGLGQPQHF. For the CDR3, the DNA is TGTGCCAGCAGTTTTGTTGGGTTGGGTCAGCCCCAGCATTTT.

The chain links TRBV4-1 to TRBJ2-7; D gene ambiguous. The CDR3 totals 16 residues. V lost 1 base and J lost 5, with 18 bases in between. Germline V gene lookup returns CDR1 MGHRA and CDR2 YSYEKL. The CDR3: CASSQVQTGLYDEQYF. The CDR3 DNA reads as TGCGCCAGCAGCCAAGTCCAAACGGGCCTTTATGACGAGCAGTACTTC.

This chain links TRBV28 with TRBJ2-2, with 10 nucleotides matching TRBD1. Trimming at V came to 10 bases and at J to 4 bases, leaving 9 bases not matched to a gene. The germline V gene encodes CDR1 MDHEN and CDR2 SYDVKM. The CDR3 contains 15 residues. CDR3 DNA: TGTGCCATTAACCCGGGACAGGGGTTCACCGGGGAGCTGTTTTTT. This encodes CAINPGQGFTGELFF. The variable domain in full, completed from reference TRBV28 and TRBJ2-2, reads DVKVTQSSRYLVKRTGEKVFLECVQDMDHENMFWYRQDPGLGLRLIYFSYDVKMKEKGDIPEGYSVSREKKERFSLILESASTNQTSMYLCAINPGQGFTGELFFGEGSRLTVL.

The genes are TRBV9 and TRBJ2-7; 7 nucleotides line up with TRBD2. V dropped 0 bases and J dropped 1; count of bases not matched to a gene: 7. The CDR3 runs 16 residues. CDR1 is SGDLS and CDR2 is YYNGEE in the germline V gene. The CDR3 spells CASSVEGGGGSYEQYF. The CDR3 DNA sequence: TGTGCCAGCAGCGTAGAAGGCGGGGGAGGGTCCTACGAGCAGTACTTC.

The chain has TRBV27 and TRBJ2-7; D not resolved. Germline assignment: CDR1 MNHEY and CDR2 SMNVEV (reference sequence). The CDR3 has 14 residues. The V end was cut by 2 bases, the J end by 1 base, with 9 bases between. DNA for the CDR3: TGTGCCAGCAGTTTAGGGCCCGCTTCCTACGAGCAGTACTTC. Translated: CASSLGPASYEQYF.

The chain carries TRBV5-1 and TRBJ2-1; TRBD2 matches 13 bases. This CDR3 spans 15 amino acids. V lost 2 bases to trimming and J lost 8 bases; unmatched junction nucleotides: 4. CDR1 is SGHRS, CDR2 YFSETQ, per germline. CDR3 region: CASSFGTSGMDEQFF. CDR3 nucleotide sequence: TGCGCCAGCAGCTTCGGGACTAGCGGGATGGATGAGCAGTTCTTC.

The rearrangement links TRBV29-1 to TRBJ2-7, with 7 positions matching TRBD2. From germline, CDR1 is SQVTM and CDR2 ANQGSEA. CDR3 size: 12 residues. V was clipped by 7 bases and J by 0 bases; unmatched bases: 3. The CDR3 loop reads CSAREDSYEQYF. CDR3 nucleotide sequence: TGCAGCGCCCGGGAGGACTCCTACGAGCAGTACTTC.

V gene TRBV29-1 combines with J gene TRBJ1-1, with D tentatively TRBD1 (5 bases). V was trimmed by 7 bases and J by 1 base, leaving 10 bases between them. CDR1 and CDR2 from the germline V gene are SQVTM and ANQGSEA. The CDR3 length is 12 residues. CDR3 coding DNA: TGCAGCGCTACAGGAGGGAACACTGAAGCTTTCTTT. Translation: CSATGGNTEAFF.

The chain carries TRBV9 and TRBJ2-5; unclear D gene. The CDR3 sequence is 14 residues long. CDR1 and CDR2 (germline): SGDLS, YYNGEE. The V gene lost 4 bases and the J gene lost 5 bases, with 15 bases spanning the gap. DNA for the CDR3: TGTGCCAGCAGCTCCCAGACTGGAGACGAGACCCAGTACTTC. Translated, it gives CASSSQTGDETQYF.

The V gene is TRBV18, the J gene TRBJ2-7; D is unresolved. CDR3 length: 13 residues. V lost 2 bases to trimming and J lost 7 bases, with 12 bases between them. The germline gives CDR1 KGHSH, CDR2 LQKENI. DNA for the CDR3: TGTGCCAGCTCACCATTGCCAAGGGAAGAGCAGTACTTC. Its translation: CASSPLPREEQYF.

The chain combines TRBV28 with TRBJ2-7, with 10 bases aligning to TRBD1. The CDR3 covers 15 residues. Germline lookup yields CDR1 MDHEN and CDR2 SYDVKM. V lost 3 bases, J lost 2 bases, and 4 bases stayed unmatched. CDR3 residues: CASSFSGTGAYEQYF. The CDR3 DNA follows: TGTGCCAGCAGTTTTTCAGGGACAGGGGCCTACGAGCAGTACTTC.

The J gene is TRBJ1-2, the V gene TRBV7-9; TRBD1 matches 7 bases. The CDR3 is 14 amino acids. Germline V lookup: CDR1 SEHNR, CDR2 FQNEAQ (reference sequence). The ends lost 4 bases at V and 1 base at J; junction bases unmatched: 3. The CDR3 coding sequence is TGTGCCAGCAGCTCGACAGGGAATAACTATGGCTACACCTTC. Its protein product is CASSSTGNNYGYTF.

The CDR3 sequence is CASSRGAGGRETQYF. The DNA for the CDR3 is TGTGCCAGCAGCCGTGGGGCGGGAGGACGGGAGACCCAGTACTTC. The chain employs TRBV7-9 and TRBJ2-5; 8 bases line up with TRBD2. Germline-derived CDR1 and CDR2 are SEHNR and FQNEAQ (reference sequence). The CDR3 contains 15 residues. V lost 5 bases to trimming and J lost 5 bases; unmatched junction nucleotides: 10.

The rearrangement links TRBV19 to TRBJ2-5; 9 bases map to TRBD2. The germline CDR1 and CDR2 sequences are LNHDA and SQIVND (reference sequence). CDR3 length equals 20 residues. With 0 bases clipped from V and 2 bases from J, the junction kept 16 bases outside the gene matches. Here the CDR3 DNA reads TGTGCCAGTAGTATAGATCTCGAGGTAGCGGGAGTGGTAGGACAAGAGACCCAGTACTTC. Protein product: CASSIDLEVAGVVGQETQYF.

The chain uses TRBV6-5 and TRBJ2-1; 13 nucleotides match TRBD2. The V segment lost 6 bases and the J segment 6 bases; nucleotides outside the gene matches: 5. CDR3 length: 15 residues. Germline V gives CDR1 MNHEY, CDR2 SVGAGI. CDR3 in DNA: TGTGCCAGCAGCCTCGGGACTAGCGGGGTCAATGAGCAGTTCTTC. Encoded protein: CASSLGTSGVNEQFF.

V is TRBV7-2 and J is TRBJ1-1; D remains ambiguous. The CDR3 is 12 residues long. The germline gives CDR1 SGHTA, CDR2 FQGNSA. V lost 6 bases, J lost 7 bases, and 12 bases lay in between. The CDR3 reads CASRRPESEAFF. The CDR3 DNA reads TGTGCCAGCAGGAGACCAGAAAGTGAAGCTTTCTTT.